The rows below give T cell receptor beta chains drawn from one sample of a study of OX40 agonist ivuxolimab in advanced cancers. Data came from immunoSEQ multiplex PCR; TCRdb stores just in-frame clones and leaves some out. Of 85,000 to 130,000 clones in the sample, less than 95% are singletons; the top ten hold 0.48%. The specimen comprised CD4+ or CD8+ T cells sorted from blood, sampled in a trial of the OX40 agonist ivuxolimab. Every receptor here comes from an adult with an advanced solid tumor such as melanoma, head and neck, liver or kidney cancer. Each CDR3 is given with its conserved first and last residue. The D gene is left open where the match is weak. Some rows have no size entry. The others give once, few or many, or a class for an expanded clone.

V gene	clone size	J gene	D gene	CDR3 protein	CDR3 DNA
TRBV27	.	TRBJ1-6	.	CASSTNFIGGRISPLHF	TGTGCCAGCAGTACCAACTTCATCGGTGGACGGATATCACCCCTCCACTTT
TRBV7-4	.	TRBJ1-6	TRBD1	CASSLAPGGRVGSPLHF	TGTGCCAGCAGCTTAGCACCAGGGGGCCGCGTTGGTTCACCCCTCCACTTT
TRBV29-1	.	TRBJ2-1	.	CSAGTGYNEQFF	TGCAGCGCGGGGACGGGTTACAATGAGCAGTTCTTC
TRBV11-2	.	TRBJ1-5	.	CASSLDTNQPQHF	TGTGCCAGCAGCTTAGATACCAATCAGCCCCAGCATTTT
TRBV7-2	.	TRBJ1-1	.	CASSLRVDTEAFF	TGTGCCAGCAGCTTAAGGGTGGACACTGAAGCTTTCTTT
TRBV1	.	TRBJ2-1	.	CTSSPGLAGGGDNEQFF	TGCACCAGCAGCCCCGGACTAGCGGGGGGGGGTGACAATGAGCAGTTCTTC
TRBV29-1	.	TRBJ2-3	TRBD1	CSVGQGADTQYF	TGCAGCGTTGGACAGGGCGCAGATACGCAGTATTTT
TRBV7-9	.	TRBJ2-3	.	CASSYTGYTDTQYF	TGTGCCAGCAGCTACACAGGCTACACAGATACGCAGTATTTT
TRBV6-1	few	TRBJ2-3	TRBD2	CASSEWNWASGGQTDTQYF	TGTGCCAGCAGTGAATGGAATTGGGCTAGCGGGGGGCAAACAGATACGCAGTATTTT
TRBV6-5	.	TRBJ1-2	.	CASSSTRRFWDGYTF	TGTGCCAGCAGTTCCACGCGGCGCTTCTGGGATGGCTACACCTTC